This T cell receptor beta chain was sequenced during a study of blood T cell repertoires in COVID-19 (dated by TCRdb to the early 2020s). For the study in its entirety: Samples covering the acute and convalescent phases of COVID-19 were provided by collaborators in the United States, Italy and Spain. The prospective study material was composed of cDNA or gDNA derived from T cells, B-cell-depleted T cells, or PBMCs. The dataset comprised deeply sampled blood TCRbeta repertoires from subjects exposed to, actively infected with, or recovered from COVID-19. The repertoires were released in a freely available public database intended as a resource for research on the immune response to SARS-CoV-2. The samples were drawn from the first 160 participants of the ongoing ImmuneRACE study and from 1,254 subjects provided by 6 global collaborators. Sample metadata almost always included a de-identified subject ID, COVID-19 status, age in years and sex. Where HLA class I and class II types were available, the types were taken from metadata supplied by the sample provider, not from assay-based typing. Paper-wide results and their limitations: How much clinical and demographic metadata was included differed by source and by participant, and the metadata was provided uncurated.

TCRbeta CDR3 regions were amplified from genomic DNA by means of the immunoSEQ Assay, a bias-controlled multiplex PCR. Per the source publication's procedure: Nucleated cell counts per sample were estimated from amplification of reference gene primers within the assay. To quantify the absolute abundance of each unique TCRbeta CDR3 rearrangement, sequence reads were collapsed and filtered. For each sample, productive Simpson clonality was calculated by taking the square root of Simpson's diversity index across productive rearrangements. In its TCRdb copy, this immuneACCESS table keeps in-frame sequences only and misses some clones. Where compared with another copy, unresolved V genes explain less than half of these, and the others have no known cause. V and J calls and clone size are those listed in that table; D and trimming were worked out from the DNA. Present in this sample are about 250,000 clones, roughly nine tenths of which were seen just once. Clones ranked in the top ten supply around 1.7% of the sample.

A second Seattle source provided samples from volunteer blood donors who had recovered from COVID-19. Each collaborating institution followed its own protocols to collect whole blood in K2EDTA tubes. Collaborator samples were shipped for TCRbeta analysis as frozen whole blood, isolated PBMCs, or DNA extracted from either sample type. To note about this clone: Which antigen it targets is not known. Qualities for individual bases were not recorded, and no much larger clone is one base off.

Source material: peripheral blood. The receptor was isolated from a woman aged 60-70 years who had recovered from COVID-19.

The CDR3 corresponds to CAINTGAGVGEAFF. The nucleotides read TGTGCCATTAACACAGGGGCCGGGGTAGGTGAAGCTTTCTTT. The rearranged chain carries TRBV6-5 and TRBJ1-1; 7 of the junction bases match TRBD1. Germline trimming: 10 bases from V, 7 bases from J; junction bases outside gene matches: 15. Looking up the germline V gene yields CDR1 MNHEY and CDR2 SVGAGI. The CDR3 numbers 14 residues from cysteine through phenylalanine. Only CDR3 DNA is held: 42 bases, read in frame from base 1.